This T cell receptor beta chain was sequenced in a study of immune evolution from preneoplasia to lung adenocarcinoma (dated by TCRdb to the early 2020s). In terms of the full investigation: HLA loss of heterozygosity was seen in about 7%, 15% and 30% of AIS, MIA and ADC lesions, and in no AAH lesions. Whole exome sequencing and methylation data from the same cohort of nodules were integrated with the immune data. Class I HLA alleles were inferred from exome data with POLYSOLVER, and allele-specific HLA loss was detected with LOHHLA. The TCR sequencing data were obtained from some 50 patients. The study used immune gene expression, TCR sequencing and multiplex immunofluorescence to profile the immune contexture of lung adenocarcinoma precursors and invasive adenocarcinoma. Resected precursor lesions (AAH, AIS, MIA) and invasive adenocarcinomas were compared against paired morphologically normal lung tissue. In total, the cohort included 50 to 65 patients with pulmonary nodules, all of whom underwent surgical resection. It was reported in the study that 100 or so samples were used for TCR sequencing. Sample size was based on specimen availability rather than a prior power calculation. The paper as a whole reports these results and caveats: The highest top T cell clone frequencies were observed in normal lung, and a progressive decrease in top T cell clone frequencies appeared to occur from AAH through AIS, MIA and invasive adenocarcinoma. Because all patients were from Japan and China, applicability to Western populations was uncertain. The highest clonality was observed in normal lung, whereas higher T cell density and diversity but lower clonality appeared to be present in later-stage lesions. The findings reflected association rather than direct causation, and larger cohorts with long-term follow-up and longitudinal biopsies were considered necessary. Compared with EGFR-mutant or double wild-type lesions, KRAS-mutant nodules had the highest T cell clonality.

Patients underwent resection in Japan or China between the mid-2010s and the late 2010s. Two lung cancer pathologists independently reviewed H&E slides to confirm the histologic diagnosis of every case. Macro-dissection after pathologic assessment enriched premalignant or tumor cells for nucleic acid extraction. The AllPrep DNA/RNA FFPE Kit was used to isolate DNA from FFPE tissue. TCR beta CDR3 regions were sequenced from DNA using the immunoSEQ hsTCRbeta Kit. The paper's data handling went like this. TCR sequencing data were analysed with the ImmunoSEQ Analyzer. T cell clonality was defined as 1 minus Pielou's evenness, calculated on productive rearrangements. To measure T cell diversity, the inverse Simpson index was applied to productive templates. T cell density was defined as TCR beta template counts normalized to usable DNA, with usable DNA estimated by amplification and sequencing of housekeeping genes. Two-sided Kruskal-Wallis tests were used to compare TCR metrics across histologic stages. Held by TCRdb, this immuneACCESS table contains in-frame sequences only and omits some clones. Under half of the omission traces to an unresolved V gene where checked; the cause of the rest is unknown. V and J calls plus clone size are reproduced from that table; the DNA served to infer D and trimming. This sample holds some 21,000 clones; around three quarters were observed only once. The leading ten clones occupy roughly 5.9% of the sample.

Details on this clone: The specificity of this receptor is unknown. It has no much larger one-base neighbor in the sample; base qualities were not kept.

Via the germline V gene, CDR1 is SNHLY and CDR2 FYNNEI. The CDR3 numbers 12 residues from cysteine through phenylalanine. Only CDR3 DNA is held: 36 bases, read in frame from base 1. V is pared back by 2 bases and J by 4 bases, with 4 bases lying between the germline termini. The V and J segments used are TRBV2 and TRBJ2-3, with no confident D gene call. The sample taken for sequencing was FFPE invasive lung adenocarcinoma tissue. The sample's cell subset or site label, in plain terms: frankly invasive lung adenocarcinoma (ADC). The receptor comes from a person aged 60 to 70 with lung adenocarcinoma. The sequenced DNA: TGTGCCAGCAGTGAATGGCCAGATACGCAGTATTTT. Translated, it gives CASSEWPDTQYF.